The 10 T cell receptor beta chains given below trace back to one sample, sequenced in a study of T cells in women clearing cervical HPV infection (dated by TCRdb to the late 2010s). The library relied on the immunoSEQ multiplex PCR assay. TCRdb mirrors the immuneACCESS table, restricted to in-frame sequences. Some clones are absent from its copies; in checked studies, under half trace to an unresolved V gene, and the reason for the others is unknown. This sample's table has entries for tens of thousands of clones. The ten largest clonotypes hold around 5.4% of the sample. Sequenced: blood buffy coat. All receptors derive from a woman aged 18 to 75 with a cervical HPV16 infection that either progressed to CIN3+ or cleared (not recorded which).

In regard to this clone: The read is 3 residues too short to cover the CDR3 end, so that end is filled in from the germline J gene. The genes are TRBV3-1 (or the pseudogene TRBV3-2) and TRBJ2-7; 9 nucleotides agree with TRBD1. With 0 bases clipped from V and 2 bases from J, the junction kept 5 bases outside the gene matches. Germline CDR1 reads LGHDT; CDR2 reads YNNKEL (reference sequence). CDR3 length: 16 amino acids. The sequenced CDR3 bases are TGTGCCAGCAGCCAAGAAGGGACAGGGTCCACCTACGAG. Translated: CASSQEGTGSTYE. The entire CDR3 sequence reads CASSQEGTGSTYEQYF.

In the case of this clone: The read ends 3 residues shy of where the CDR3 ends; the end is completed using the germline J gene. V gene TRBV4-2 combines with J gene TRBJ1-5, with TRBD1 identical over 9 bases. The germline V gene encodes CDR1 LGHNA and CDR2 YNFKEQ. The CDR3 totals 15 residues. The trim removed 0 bases at V and 7 bases at J, leaving 4 bases unmatched. CDR3 protein: CASSQERQGGQPQHF. CDR3 DNA, as far as it was read: TGTGCCAGCAGCCAAGAGAGACAGGGGGGACAGCCC.

Note on this clone: The read gets to within 3 residues of the CDR3 end, and the germline J gene fills in the rest. The chain recombines TRBV20-1 with TRBJ2-5, with a possible D match to TRBD2 (5 bases). The V end was cut by 5 bases, the J end by 2 bases, with 9 bases between. CDR3 size: 12 residues. The germline gives CDR1 DFQATT, CDR2 SNEGSKA (reference sequence). The CDR3 loop is CSAWTEQETQYF. CDR3 bases read: TGCAGTGCTTGGACTGAACAAGAGACC.

In the case of this clone: The read comes to an end 3 residues before the CDR3 does, leaving the germline J gene to fill in the end. The chain couples TRBV14 to TRBJ2-1, with D tentatively TRBD2 (7 bases). The V end was cut by 1 base, the J end by 4 bases, with 14 bases between. The CDR3 totals 16 residues. Germline loops: CDR1 SGHDN, CDR2 FVKESK. CDR3 DNA (partial): TGTGCCAGCAGCCAAGTAGGTGGGGGGGCTTACAATGAG. Translation: CASSQVGGGAYNE. The entire CDR3 protein reads CASSQVGGGAYNEQFF.

A note on this clone: The read halts 3 residues ahead of the CDR3 end, with the missing end drawn from the germline J gene. The chain recombines TRBV30 with TRBJ2-3; D gene uncertain. The CDR3 is 16 residues long. Germline V gene lookup returns CDR1 GTSNPN and CDR2 SVGIG (reference sequence). The CDR3 reads CAWSGSSTGLQETQYF. Incomplete CDR3 DNA: TGTGCCTGGAGTGGTTCCTCCACGGGTCTCCAAGAGACG.

Concerning this clone: The read ends 3 residues shy of where the CDR3 ends; the end is completed using the germline J gene. The rearrangement uses TRBV5-1 and TRBJ2-3; 8 nucleotides match TRBD1. Trimming took 2 bases from V and 3 from J; bases not matched to a gene: 2. This CDR3 is built from 14 residues. From germline, CDR1 is SGHRS and CDR2 YFSETQ. CDR3 protein: CASSFTGGTDTQYF. The DNA read from the CDR3 is TGCGCCAGCAGCTTCACAGGGGGGACAGATACG. Drawing the rest from reference TRBV5-1 and TRBJ2-3, the complete variable domain is KAGVTQTPRYLIKTRGQQVTLSCSPISGHRSVSWYQQTPGQGLQFLFEYFSETQRNKGNFPGRFSGRQFSNSRSEMNVSTLELGDSALYLCASSFTGGTDTQYFGPGTRLTVL.

Notes on this clone: Sequencing ends 3 residues short of the CDR3 end; the germline J gene provides the rest. V usage is TRBV6-2 or TRBV6-3 and J usage is TRBJ2-5; 10 bases are shared with TRBD2. The germline V gene encodes CDR1 MNHEY and CDR2 SVGEGT. The CDR3 runs to 17 residues. With V trimmed by 1 base and J by 0 bases, 5 bases remained unmatched. The DNA read from the CDR3 is TGTGCCAGCAGTTACTTAGCGGGGGGCCCCGACCAAGAGACC. Its protein product is CASSYLAGGPDQET. The CDR3 as a whole reads CASSYLAGGPDQETQYF.

CDR3 amino acids: CSASTGGYNQPQHF. Partial CDR3 DNA: TGCAGTGCTAGCACAGGGGGGTACAATCAGCCC. The chain links TRBV20-1 to TRBJ1-5; the match to TRBD1 covers 8 bases. The CDR3 end falls 3 residues outside the read, so it is completed with the germline J gene. V gave up 3 bases and J gave up 3 bases; unmatched junction bases: 4. Germline-derived CDR1 and CDR2 are DFQATT and SNEGSKA (reference sequence). CDR3 length: 14 residues.

About this clone: The read falls 3 residues short of the CDR3 end, and the missing part is taken from the germline J gene. The rearrangement joins TRBV19 to TRBJ2-3; 10 nucleotides agree with TRBD2. The trim removed 5 bases at V and 6 bases at J, leaving 11 bases unmatched. Germline CDR1 is LNHDA and CDR2 is SQIVND (reference sequence). The CDR3 length is 16 residues. CDR3 amino acids: CASSQGLAAPLDTQYF. The CDR3 bases that were read are TGTGCCAGTAGTCAAGGACTAGCGGCTCCGTTGGATACG.

As to this clone: The read falls 3 residues short of the CDR3 end, and the missing part is taken from the germline J gene. The V and J genes are TRBV7-2 and TRBJ2-5; TRBD2 is a possible D gene (7 bases). This CDR3 has 15 residues. The V end lost 2 bases, the J end lost 4 bases, and 14 bases lay between the germline ends. Germline V lookup: CDR1 SGHTA, CDR2 FQGNSA. The sequenced part of the CDR3 DNA is TGTGCCAGCAGCTTATATGAGGGAGGGGGAGAGACC. Residues: CASSLYEGGGET. The CDR3 reads in full as CASSLYEGGGETQYF.